Presented here are 19 T cell receptor beta chains from one specimen sequenced in a study of cytomegalovirus exposure and HLA in healthy donors (dated by TCRdb to the late 2010s). The library was produced with the immunoSEQ multiplex PCR assay. TCRdb stores this immuneACCESS table with in-frame sequences only. Part of the clones is absent; in the studies checked, under half of the shortfall reflects unresolved V genes, and no reason is known for the rest. Present in this sample are 260,000 or so clones, around 87% of which were seen just once. The ten most abundant clones make up less than 3% of the sample. Sequencing was done on a sample of PBMCs. Every receptor here comes from a young man in good health and CMV-seronegative.

The rearrangement links TRBV28 to TRBJ1-3; D remains ambiguous. Trimming left V 7 bases short and J 4 bases short, with 14 bases between. Germline CDR1 is MDHEN and CDR2 is SYDVKM. CDR3 length: 14 amino acids. The CDR3 DNA sequence: TGTGCCAGCATCGCCCACAGACAAGGAAACACCATATATTTT. It codes for CASIAHRQGNTIYF.

The V and J genes are TRBV12-5 and TRBJ1-3; D remains ambiguous. CDR3 length equals 14 residues. V was pared by 4 bases and J by 0 bases, with 7 bases between. Per the germline V gene, CDR1 is LGHNT and CDR2 is FRNRAP. The CDR3 protein is CASGSDTSGNTIYF. The CDR3 nucleotides are TGTGCTAGTGGTTCCGACACCTCTGGAAACACCATATATTTT.

The chain employs TRBV5-4 and TRBJ2-1; TRBD2 is a possible D gene (5 bases). Germline lookup yields CDR1 SGHNT and CDR2 YYREEE (reference sequence). V was pared by 4 bases and J by 4 bases, with 15 bases between. This CDR3 is 15 amino acids long. The CDR3 sequence: CASSHLERTYNEQFF. In nucleotides, the CDR3 is TGTGCCAGCAGCCACCTTGAGAGGACTTACAATGAGCAGTTCTTC.

The J gene is TRBJ2-1, the V gene TRBV6-5; 7 bases align to TRBD2. CDR3 length equals 15 residues. The V segment lost 7 bases and the J segment 5 bases; nucleotides outside the gene matches: 11. Per the germline V gene, CDR1 is MNHEY and CDR2 is SVGAGI. CDR3 in DNA: TGTGCCAGCACCTCGGGGGGTGGGGCCCACAATGAGCAGTTCTTC. It yields the protein CASTSGGGAHNEQFF.

This clone was counted only a few times. The chain recombines TRBV29-1 with TRBJ1-5, with D possibly TRBD1 on 6 matching bases. Trimming removed 4 bases from V and 4 bases from J, with 11 bases in between. This CDR3 is 13 amino acids long. Looked up from germline, CDR1 is SQVTM and CDR2 is ANQGSEA. The CDR3 sequence: CSVGGTYNQPQHF. In nucleotides, the CDR3 is TGCAGCGTTGGGGGGACATATAATCAGCCCCAGCATTTT.

This chain links TRBV27 with TRBJ2-7; 7 nucleotides line up with TRBD2. The germline CDR1 and CDR2 sequences are MNHEY and SMNVEV (reference sequence). J lost 0 bases, V lost 4 bases, and 9 bases had no gene match. The CDR3 has 16 amino acids. CDR3 in DNA: TGTGCCAGCAGTTATAACGGGGGGTTGAGCTCCTACGAGCAGTACTTC. Its translation: CASSYNGGLSSYEQYF.

This chain uses TRBV6-5 with TRBJ2-5; D perhaps matches TRBD1 (5 bases). Germline assignment: CDR1 MNHEY and CDR2 SVGAGI. The germline V and J ends were trimmed by 0 bases and 5 bases, with 13 bases remaining between them. The CDR3 has 15 residues. CDR3 nucleotides: TGTGCCAGCAGTTACTCTGGAAGGGGTGGGGAGACCCAGTACTTC. Translated, it gives CASSYSGRGGETQYF.

The chain combines TRBV2 with TRBJ2-1, with D possibly being TRBD2 (6 bases). In germline, CDR1 is SNHLY, CDR2 FYNNEI. The CDR3 spans 13 residues. V shed 6 bases and J shed 1 base, with 7 bases lying between them. The CDR3 sequence: CASSGGSYNEQFF. The CDR3 DNA is TGTGCCAGCAGCGGGGGATCCTACAATGAGCAGTTCTTC.

As concerns this clone: This sample also contains other DNA sequences that code for the same CDR3. The chain couples TRBV28 to TRBJ2-7, with D perhaps TRBD1 (6 bases). Germline CDR1 MDHEN, CDR2 SYDVKM. V gave up 6 bases and J gave up 0 bases, with 9 bases separating them. The CDR3 extends over 13 amino acids. In nucleotides, the CDR3 is TGTGCCAGCAGAACAGGGACCTCCTACGAGCAGTACTTC. It encodes CASRTGTSYEQYF.

The V gene is TRBV5-4, the J gene TRBJ2-7, with D uncertain. This CDR3 has 14 residues. The germline V gene has CDR1 SGHNT and CDR2 YYREEE (reference sequence). V lost 4 bases to trimming and J lost 0 bases, with 11 bases between them. CDR3 in DNA: TGTGCCAGCAGCCGAGCGACGAGCTCCTACGAGCAGTACTTC. Translation: CASSRATSSYEQYF.

The chain recombines TRBV19 with TRBJ2-2, with 7 bases fitting TRBD2. Germline V CDR1 and CDR2: LNHDA, SQIVND (reference sequence). The CDR3 has 20 residues. The V segment lost 3 bases and the J segment 4 bases; nucleotides outside the gene matches: 20. As DNA, the CDR3 is TGTGCCAGTAGTATTGTCTTCGACAGACTAGCCCGAATCTCCACCGGGGAGCTGTTTTTT. Its protein product is CASSIVFDRLARISTGELFF.

This sequence joins TRBV7-2 and TRBJ2-2; 7 bases match TRBD2. The CDR3 covers 16 residues. V shed 1 base and J 4 bases; nucleotides not matched to a gene: 6. Germline V gene data show CDR1 as SGHTA and CDR2 as FQGNSA. CDR3 loop: CASSLVAGEITGELFF. The CDR3 DNA reads TGTGCCAGCAGCTTAGTCGCGGGGGAAATCACCGGGGAGCTGTTTTTT.

V gene TRBV27 combines with J gene TRBJ2-5, with a tentative D call TRBD1 (6 bases). Germline values: CDR1 MNHEY, CDR2 SMNVEV (reference sequence). CDR3 length: 14 residues. V was pared by 5 bases and J by 4 bases, with 14 bases between. The CDR3 bases are TGTGCCAGCAGTCCGTGGGGGCCTGGAGAGACCCAGTACTTC. It codes for CASSPWGPGETQYF.

The chain recombines TRBV11-2 with TRBJ2-1; D remains unclear. There are 14 residues in the CDR3. The germline V gene encodes CDR1 SGHAT and CDR2 FQNNGV. V lost 0 bases and J 8 bases, leaving 11 bases between the germline ends. This chain's CDR3 is CASSLDYQAYEQFF. For the CDR3, the DNA is TGTGCCAGCAGCTTAGATTACCAGGCCTATGAGCAGTTCTTC.

The chain couples TRBV4-3 to TRBJ1-4, with unresolved D. Germline V lookup: CDR1 LGHNA, CDR2 YSLEER. The CDR3 is 15 amino acids. V was cut by 1 base and J by 6 bases, with 12 bases left in between. In DNA form, the CDR3 reads TGCGCCAGCAGCCAAGTTCGCGGGGTTTATGAAAAACTGTTTTTT. Translating it yields CASSQVRGVYEKLFF.

The rearrangement links TRBV7-8 to TRBJ2-7; possible D gene TRBD1, 6 bases. Germline values: CDR1 SGHVS, CDR2 FQNEAQ. V lost 5 bases and J lost 0, with 14 bases in between. CDR3 length equals 15 residues. DNA of the CDR3: TGTGCCAGCAGCCTCCGGGACATAAACTCCTACGAGCAGTACTTC. The encoded protein is CASSLRDINSYEQYF.

The rearrangement links TRBV28 to TRBJ1-1; maybe TRBD1 (6 bases). The CDR3 totals 15 residues. V lost 4 bases, J lost 3 bases, and 15 bases lay in between. Germline CDR1 MDHEN, CDR2 SYDVKM. As DNA, the CDR3 is TGTGCCAGCAGTTCCTGGACAGAACGGGACACTGAAGCTTTCTTT. Its translation is CASSSWTERDTEAFF.

The chain joins TRBV19 to TRBJ1-5, with D uncertain. The germline V gene encodes CDR1 LNHDA and CDR2 SQIVND (reference sequence). CDR3 length: 13 amino acids. Trimming cost V 5 bases and J 5 bases, with 10 bases left between them. Here the CDR3 DNA reads TGTGCCAGTAGTTCAGGAGGCGATCAGCCCCAGCATTTT. It translates to CASSSGGDQPQHF.

V usage is TRBV28 and J usage is TRBJ2-7; 8 nucleotides align to TRBD1. This CDR3 has 12 amino acids. The germline V gene encodes CDR1 MDHEN and CDR2 SYDVKM. V dropped 8 bases and J dropped 5; count of bases not matched to a gene: 5. CDR3 nucleotide sequence: TGTGCCAGCGCTCAGGGGGCCAACGAGCAGTACTTC. Translated: CASAQGANEQYF.